Listed below are T cell receptor beta chains from one sample, sequenced in a study of vaccination and CD4 T cells after COVID-19. Their antigen targets remain unknown. TCRdb redid the calling of the PCR reads with MiXCR, one entry per CDR3 protein. Among 9,500 to 15,000 distinct CDR3 sequences listed, less than 40% were seen once. Sequencing was carried out using cultured CD4+ T cells from blood. The receptors come from a human donor with COVID-19. CDR3s include the opening cysteine and the closing phenylalanine or tryptophan. The D gene is left open where the match is weak.

D gene: TRBD2; V gene: TRBV24-1; CDR3 length: 14; CDR3 protein: CAIGAGGSYNEQFF
D gene: NA; V gene: TRBV4-2; CDR3 length: 16; CDR3 protein: CASSQLRDWVTGELFF
D gene: NA; V gene: TRBV2; CDR3 length: 15; CDR3 protein: CASSENRDVNYGYTF
D gene: NA; V gene: TRBV24-1; CDR3 length: 14; CDR3 protein: CATSDSSGANVLTF
D gene: NA; V gene: TRBV7-2; CDR3 length: 15; CDR3 protein: CASSNRRGQGGELFF
D gene: NA; V gene: TRBV6-5; CDR3 length: 14; CDR3 protein: CASSYLGGPDTQYF
D gene: NA; V gene: TRBV6-5; CDR3 length: 15; CDR3 protein: CASSYSRQGGYEQYF
D gene: NA; V gene: TRBV20-1; CDR3 length: 13; CDR3 protein: CSASRASNTEAFF
D gene: TRBD1; V gene: TRBV15; CDR3 length: 15; CDR3 protein: CATSRDRGTNEKLFF
D gene: TRBD1; V gene: TRBV6-1; CDR3 length: 18; CDR3 protein: CASSLARTGTTYNSPLHF
D gene: NA; V gene: TRBV7-2; CDR3 length: 14; CDR3 protein: CASSLEFRNTEAFF
D gene: NA; V gene: TRBV25-1; CDR3 length: 12; CDR3 protein: CASSGGVSPLHF
D gene: NA; V gene: TRBV6-1; CDR3 length: 16; CDR3 protein: CASSEAGGPGTDTQYF
D gene: NA; V gene: TRBV18; CDR3 length: 12; CDR3 protein: CASSQRLGEAFF
D gene: NA; V gene: TRBV5-5; CDR3 length: 16; CDR3 protein: CASSLIFEGINQPQHF